These 13 T cell receptor beta chains share one sample of origin, sequenced in a study of T-cell reconstitution after alpha-beta-depleted transplantation in children. Unique molecular identifiers were incorporated into the prepared TCRbeta library. TCRdb reprocessed the PCR reads with MiXCR, giving one entry per CDR3 protein. In the table there are around 16,000 distinct CDR3 sequences, around 7.7% of which are singletons. Here the sequenced sample was PBMCs, mostly from graft donor cells, taken 60 days after TCRalphabeta/CD19-depleted stem cell transplant. Receptors originate from a boy younger than two who had a stem cell transplant for Wiskott-Aldrich syndrome, so the T cells may come from the graft donor.

This clonotype came up many times. This chain uses TRBV20-1 with TRBJ2-5; the match to TRBD1 covers 8 bases. The CDR3 has 14 amino acids. After removal of 6 bases from V and 4 bases from J, the junction contained 10 bases not matched to a gene. Germline CDR1 is DFQATT and CDR2 is SNEGSKA (reference sequence). CDR3 protein: CSAPDRVARETQYF. The CDR3 DNA reads as TGCAGTGCCCCGGACAGGGTGGCCCGAGAGACCCAGTACTTC.

Ten or more counts support this clonotype. The CDR3 is CASRNRQAYNEQFF. The CDR3 DNA sequence: TGTGCCAGCAGGAATCGACAGGCGTACAATGAGCAGTTCTTC. The chain joins TRBV28 to TRBJ2-1; D is perhaps TRBD1 (6 bases). Germline loops: CDR1 MDHEN, CDR2 SYDVKM. The ends were cut back, 6 bases at V and 4 bases at J, with 13 bases in the middle. The CDR3 loop spans 14 amino acids. Full variable domain (missing parts from reference TRBV28 and TRBJ2-1): DVKVTQSSRYLVKRTGEKVFLECVQDMDHENMFWYRQDPGLGLRLIYFSYDVKMKEKGDIPEGYSVSREKKERFSLILESASTNQTSMYLCASRNRQAYNEQFFGPGTRLTVL.

There are many counts of this clonotype. The chain combines TRBV11-1 with TRBJ2-5; weak D call: TRBD2 (6 bases). The CDR3 covers 15 residues. Trimming shortened V by 0 bases and J by 2 bases, and 10 bases separated the two germline ends. Germline loops: CDR1 SGHAT, CDR2 FQDESV (reference sequence). The CDR3 spells CASSLAGGVQETQYF. The CDR3 nucleotides read TGTGCCAGCAGCTTAGCCGGGGGAGTACAAGAGACCCAGTACTTC.

As regards this clonotype: A much larger clone differs from this one at a single base, so this may be a read error. This chain uses TRBV28 with TRBJ2-2, with unresolved D. Trimming stripped 3 bases from V and 5 bases from J, with 7 bases between. The CDR3 covers 13 residues. CDR1 and CDR2 from the germline V gene are MDHEN and SYDVKM. CDR3 residues: CASSFRRTGELFF. In DNA, the CDR3 is TGTGCCAGCAGTTTTAGACGGACCGGGGAGCTGTTTTTT. The whole variable domain, remainder taken from reference TRBV28 and TRBJ2-2, is DVKVTQSSRYLVKRTGEKVFLECVQDMDHENMFWYRQDPGLGLRLIYFSYDVKMKEKGDIPEGYSVSREKKERFSLILESASTNQTSMYLCASSFRRTGELFFGEGSRLTVL.

The chain carries TRBV27 and TRBJ1-2; 8 bases align to TRBD1. The J segment lost 3 bases and the V segment lost 6 bases, leaving 9 bases of the junction unmatched. The germline V gene has CDR1 MNHEY and CDR2 SMNVEV (reference sequence). This CDR3 is 15 amino acids long. CDR3 nucleotide sequence: TGTGCCAGCAGACGCCGGACAGGGAGTGACTATGGCTACACCTTC. This encodes CASRRRTGSDYGYTF.

Sample share makes this clonotype medium-sized. The V gene is TRBV12-3 or TRBV12-4, the J gene TRBJ1-3; D is possibly TRBD1 (5 bases). The CDR3 runs 14 residues. V lost 6 bases and J lost 8, with 17 bases in between. The DNA for the CDR3 is TGTGCCAGCAGACGACGGGAATCAGGGCACACCATATATTTT. Its protein product is CASRRRESGHTIYF.

This clonotype was recorded a few times. The rearrangement uses TRBV20-1 and TRBJ1-6; D is unclear. The CDR3 spans 15 residues. The V end lost 6 bases, the J end lost 1 base, and 13 bases lay between the germline ends. From germline, CDR1 is DFQATT and CDR2 SNEGSKA (reference sequence). The CDR3 region is CSARDQSSYNSPLHF. CDR3 in DNA: TGCAGTGCCCGAGATCAGTCGTCCTATAATTCACCCCTCCACTTT.

This clonotype was seen many times. This rearrangement joins TRBV3-1 to TRBJ2-3; D not resolved. CDR3 length: 15 residues. Trimming removed 1 base at V and 2 bases at J, with 10 bases between. Germline CDR1 and CDR2: LGHDT and YNNKEL (reference sequence). CDR3 coding DNA: TGTGCCAGCAGCCAAGTTTTGGGCCTCACAGATACGCAGTATTTT. It is translated as CASSQVLGLTDTQYF.

This clonotype was counted once. A much larger clone lies one base from this, so it may be a read error. In this CDR3 the conserved last residue, phenylalanine or tryptophan, is missing, so a read error is likely. This chain joins TRBV4-2 and TRBJ2-1, with 13 bases that match TRBD2. This CDR3 contains 16 residues. V lost 4 bases and J lost 8; bases outside the gene matches: 8. Germline CDR1 and CDR2: LGHNA and YNFKEQ. For the CDR3, the DNA is TGTGCCAGCAGCCCCCTGGTGGGGACTAGCGGGGATGAGCAGTTCTTG. This codes for CASSPLVGTSGDEQFL.

This clonotype was seen at least ten times. The chain uses TRBV5-1 and TRBJ2-7, with a tentative D call TRBD2 (5 bases). The CDR3 consists of 15 residues. The ends were cut back, 4 bases at V and 3 bases at J, with 17 bases in the middle. The germline gives CDR1 SGHRS, CDR2 YFSETQ. CDR3 protein: CASSPVGGSGYEQYF. CDR3 nucleotide sequence: TGCGCCAGCAGCCCGGTGGGCGGGTCGGGCTACGAGCAGTACTTC.

The table lists this clonotype with many counts. The genes are TRBV11-2 and TRBJ2-3; 10 nucleotides align to TRBD1. Per germline, CDR1 SGHAT and CDR2 FQNNGV. The J segment lost 6 bases and the V segment lost 5 bases, leaving 5 bases of the junction unmatched. This CDR3 has 14 residues. CDR3 DNA sequence: TGTGCCAGCAGCAGACAGGGGGCAGGGGATACGCAGTATTTT. Protein sequence: CASSRQGAGDTQYF.

This clonotype was seen many times. This chain links TRBV20-1 with TRBJ1-1; the D is unclear. The CDR3 contains 12 residues. Per germline, CDR1 DFQATT and CDR2 SNEGSKA (reference sequence). The ends were cut back, 4 bases at V and 8 bases at J, with 14 bases in the middle. DNA of the CDR3: TGCAGTGCTAAAATGGTAAATAGCGAAGCTTTCTTT. This gives the protein CSAKMVNSEAFF.

This clonotype was counted ten times or more. The V gene is TRBV28, the J gene TRBJ2-2; the match to TRBD1 covers 7 bases. This CDR3 comprises 16 residues. Germline lookup yields CDR1 MDHEN and CDR2 SYDVKM. V shed 3 bases, J shed 4 bases, and the junction held 8 bases outside the gene matches. This chain's CDR3 is CASSFPRGQITGELFF. CDR3 coding DNA: TGTGCCAGCAGTTTTCCCCGGGGACAGATCACCGGGGAGCTGTTTTTT.